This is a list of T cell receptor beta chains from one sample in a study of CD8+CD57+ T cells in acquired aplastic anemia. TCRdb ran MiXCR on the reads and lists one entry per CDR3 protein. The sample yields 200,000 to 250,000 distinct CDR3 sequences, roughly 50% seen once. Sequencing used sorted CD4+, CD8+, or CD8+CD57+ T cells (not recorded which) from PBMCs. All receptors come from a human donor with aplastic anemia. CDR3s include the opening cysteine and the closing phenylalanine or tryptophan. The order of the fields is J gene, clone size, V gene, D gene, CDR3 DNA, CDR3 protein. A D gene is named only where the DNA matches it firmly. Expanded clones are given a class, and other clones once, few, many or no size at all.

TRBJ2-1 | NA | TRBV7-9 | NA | TGTGCCAGCAGCTCGAAAGGGTGGCAGTTCTTC | CASSSKGWQFF
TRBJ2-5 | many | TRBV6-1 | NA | TGTGCCAGCAGTGATCTCAGGGGCAGGTCGGAGACCCAGTACTTC | CASSDLRGRSETQYF
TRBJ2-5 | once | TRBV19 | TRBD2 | TGTGCCAGTAGTAAGGAGCGGGGGGGTTCAGAGACCCAGTACTTC | CASSKERGGSETQYF
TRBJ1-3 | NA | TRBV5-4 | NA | NA | CASSFYICSAREGGQISGNTIYF
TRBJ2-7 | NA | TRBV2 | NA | TGTGCCAGCACTGACCCCGTGGAGGACGAGCAGTACTTC | CASTDPVEDEQYF
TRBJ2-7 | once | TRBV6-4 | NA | TGTGCCAGCAGCTTAGTAACCTTCGACGAGCAGTACTTC | CASSLVTFDEQYF
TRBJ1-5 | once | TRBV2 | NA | TGTGCCAGCAGCGGGATTTATAGCAATCAGCCCCAGCATTTT | CASSGIYSNQPQHF
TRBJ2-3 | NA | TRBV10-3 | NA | TGTGCCACCTACGGAGCAGATACGCAGTATTTT | CATYGADTQYF
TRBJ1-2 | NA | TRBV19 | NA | TGTGCCAGGAGTATAGGGTACTATGGCTACACCTTC | CARSIGYYGYTF
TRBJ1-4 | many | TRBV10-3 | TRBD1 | TGTGCCATCAGTCCATCCTCCGGGACAGGGAATGAAAAACTGTTTTTT | CAISPSSGTGNEKLFF
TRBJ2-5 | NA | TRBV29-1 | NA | TGCAGCGTAGGGCCCACGGGGGGCGGGGAGACCCAGTACTTC | CSVGPTGGGETQYF
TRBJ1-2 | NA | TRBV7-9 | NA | TGTGCCAGCAGCTTCGCGGGGAGGAGCTATGGCTACACCTTC | CASSFAGRSYGYTF
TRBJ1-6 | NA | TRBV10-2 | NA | TGCGCCAGCGTACTGAGCTCCTATAATTCACCCCTCCACTTT | CASVLSSYNSPLHF
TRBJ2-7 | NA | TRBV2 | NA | TGTGCCAGCAGTTCGGGACAACTAGGTCTCTACGAGCAGTACTTC | CASSSGQLGLYEQYF
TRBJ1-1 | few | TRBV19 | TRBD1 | TGTGCCAGTACCCAACCGGGACAGGAGAACACTGAAGCTTTCTTT | CASTQPGQENTEAFF
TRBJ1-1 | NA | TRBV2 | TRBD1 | TGTGCCAGCAAAGTTGGACAGGATCCTGAAGCTTTCTTT | CASKVGQDPEAFF
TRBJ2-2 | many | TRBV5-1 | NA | TGCGCCAGCAGCTCCGGACAGGAGGGCACCGGGGAGCTGTTTTTT | CASSSGQEGTGELFF
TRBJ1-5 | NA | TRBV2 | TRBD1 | TGTGCCAGCAAGGACAGGGAAAGCAATCAGCCCCAGCATTTT | CASKDRESNQPQHF
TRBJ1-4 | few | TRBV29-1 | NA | TGCAGCGTTGACTCGGGAGAAAAACTGTTTTTT | CSVDSGEKLFF
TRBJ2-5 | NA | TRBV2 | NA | TGTGCCAGCAGTTCGAGGGGAGAGACCCAGTACTTC | CASSSRGETQYF
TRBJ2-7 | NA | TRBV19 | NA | TGTGCCAGCCCACGGAATACAGGGACGGCCGAGCAGTACTTC | CASPRNTGTAEQYF
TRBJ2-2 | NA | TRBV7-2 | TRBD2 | TGTGCCAGCAGCCTAGCGGGGGGGAACACCGGGGAGCTGTTTTTT | CASSLAGGNTGELFF
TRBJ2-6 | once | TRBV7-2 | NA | TGTGCCAGCAGCTTATTGGGCTCTGGGGCCAACGTCCTGACTTTC | CASSLLGSGANVLTF
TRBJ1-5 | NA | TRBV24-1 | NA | TGTGCCACCAGTGAGGAGGGGAGGCAGCCCCAGCATTTT | CATSEEGRQPQHF
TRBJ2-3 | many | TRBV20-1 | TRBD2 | TGCAGTGCTAGAGATCAAAAGCGGGGACGCACAGATACGCAGTATTTT | CSARDQKRGRTDTQYF
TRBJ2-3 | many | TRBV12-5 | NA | TGTGCTAGTGGTTTGGAGGGGAACACAGATACGCAGTATTTT | CASGLEGNTDTQYF
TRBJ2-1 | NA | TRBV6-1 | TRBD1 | TGTGCCAGCAGAGTGACAGGGGGGAATGAGCAGTTCTTC | CASRVTGGNEQFF
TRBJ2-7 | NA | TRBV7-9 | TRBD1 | TGTGCCAGCAGCTTAGACAGGGGATGGGACGAGCAGTACTTC | CASSLDRGWDEQYF
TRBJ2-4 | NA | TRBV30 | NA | TGTGCCTGGAGTTCCCCTAACGTATTTAAAAACATTCAGTACTTC | CAWSSPNVFKNIQYF
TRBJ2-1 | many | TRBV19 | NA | TGTGCCAGTGTTAATCGGGGCAATGAGCAGTTCTTC | CASVNRGNEQFF
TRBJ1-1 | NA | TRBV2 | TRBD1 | TGTGCCAGCAGCTTCAGGGGGGCGAACACTGAAGCTTTCTTT | CASSFRGANTEAFF
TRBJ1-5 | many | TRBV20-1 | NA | TGCAGTGCTAGAGATTGGGGGGCGAGTCAGCCCCAGCATTTT | CSARDWGASQPQHF
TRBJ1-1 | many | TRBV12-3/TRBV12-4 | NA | TGTGCCAGCAGTGAACAGGGTTTCGTGAACACTGAAGCTTTCTTT | CASSEQGFVNTEAFF
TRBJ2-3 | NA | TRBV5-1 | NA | TGTGCCAGCAGCGTAGGGATGGGTACAGATACGCAGTATTTT | CASSVGMGTDTQYF
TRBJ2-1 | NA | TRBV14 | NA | TGTGCCAGCAGCCGCGTCGTTGGAGGTAAGCAGTTCTTC | CASSRVVGGKQFF
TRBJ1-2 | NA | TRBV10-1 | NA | TGCGCCAGCAGTGAGTCACGGACCGCCGGCTACACCTTC | CASSESRTAGYTF
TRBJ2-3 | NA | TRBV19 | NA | TGTGCCAGCAGCATGGACAAAAGCACAGATACGCAGTATTTT | CASSMDKSTDTQYF
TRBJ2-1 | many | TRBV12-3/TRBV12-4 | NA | TGTGCCAGCAGTTTACTATACAATGAGCAGTTCTTC | CASSLLYNEQFF
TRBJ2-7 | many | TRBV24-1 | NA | TGTGCCACCAGTGATGACGCGCAGGGTTACGAGCAGTACTTC | CATSDDAQGYEQYF
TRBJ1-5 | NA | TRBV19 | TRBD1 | TGTGCCAGTAGGGGGACAGGGGGCGTTCAGCCCCAGCATTTT | CASRGTGGVQPQHF
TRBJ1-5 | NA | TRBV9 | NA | TGTGCCAGCAGCCCTCCGGGAAAGCCCCAGCATTTT | CASSPPGKPQHF
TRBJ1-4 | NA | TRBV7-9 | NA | TGTGCCAGCAGCTCAGACAGCGGAAACGAAAAACTGTTTTTT | CASSSDSGNEKLFF
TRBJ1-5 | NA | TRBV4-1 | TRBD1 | TGCGCCAGCAGCCCGGACAGGGTGGGTAGCAATCAGCCCCAGCATTTT | CASSPDRVGSNQPQHF
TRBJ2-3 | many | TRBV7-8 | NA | TGTGCCAGCAGCTCGGGAATCGGGACAGATACGCAGTATTTT | CASSSGIGTDTQYF
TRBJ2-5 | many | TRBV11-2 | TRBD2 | TGTGCCAGCAGCCCCCGGGGACTAGCGGAACAAGAGACCCAGTACTTC | CASSPRGLAEQETQYF
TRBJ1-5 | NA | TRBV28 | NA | TGTGCCAGCAGTCCCTTGCTGACACATAGCAATCAGCCCCAGCATTTT | CASSPLLTHSNQPQHF
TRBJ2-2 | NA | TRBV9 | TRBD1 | TGTGCCAGCAGGGAGACAGGGAGAAACACCGGGGAGCTGTTTTTT | CASRETGRNTGELFF
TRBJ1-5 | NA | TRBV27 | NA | TGTGCCAGCAGTCCAGGAAGAGGGGGGGACCTTAAGACTTTT | CASSPGRGGDLKTF
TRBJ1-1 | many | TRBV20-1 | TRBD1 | TGCAGTGCTAGAGACGGGACAGGGGACACTGAAGCTTTCTTT | CSARDGTGDTEAFF
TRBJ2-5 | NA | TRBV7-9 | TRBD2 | TGTGCCAGCAGCTTAGTCCCTAGCGGGGGGTCAGAGACCCAGTACTTC | CASSLVPSGGSETQYF
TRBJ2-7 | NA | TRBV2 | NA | TGTGCCAGCAGCAACGTTGGACAGTTCGACGAGCAGTACTTC | CASSNVGQFDEQYF
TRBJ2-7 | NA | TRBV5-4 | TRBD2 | TGTGCCAGCAGCCCTGGGGAGGGGTTGGTCGAGCAGTACTTC | CASSPGEGLVEQYF